This T cell receptor (beta chain) was observed in a study of T cells after yellow fever vaccination. Turning to the study itself: SMART-Seq v4 Ultra Low Input prepared libraries from low-cell fractions. Study-level findings and limits: Researchers cautioned that FACS-sorted repertoires could harbor abundant clonotypes contaminating from the bulk population. Only a minor proportion of clonotypes was detected across both CD4 and CD8 compartments.

TCRdb analysed the 5' RACE reads with MiXCR anew, one entry per CDR3 protein. Of over 110,000 distinct CDR3 sequences in the sample, about 8% were seen once. This clonotype came up many times. Its specificity is not known. The V gene's germline CDR1 is LGHDT and CDR2 YNNKEL (reference sequence). This CDR3 is built from 15 residues. J gave up 3 bases and V 6 bases, and 6 bases lay outside the gene matches. Sample: CD4+ T cells sorted from PBMCs, taken 5 days after the yellow fever booster vaccination. The TCR sequence derives from a young man who received the YFV17D yellow fever vaccine. V gene TRBV3-1 combines with J gene TRBJ2-7; 12 positions match TRBD2. CDR3 bases: TGTGCCAGCAGAGGCGGACTAGCGGGGAACTACGAGCAGTACTTC. This gives the protein CASRGGLAGNYEQYF.